This TCR beta chain was documented in a study of blood T cell repertoires in COVID-19. Study-level background: PBMCs, B-cell-depleted T cells, or T cells provided the cDNA or gDNA that made up the material.

Profiling relied on immunoSEQ multiplex PCR, and the TCRdb table lists in-frame clones only, not all of them. The sample lists 30,000 to 45,000 clones, around four fifths occurring once. Input material: peripheral blood. The source of this sequence is a human donor in a cohort sampled during active COVID-19.

The DNA of the CDR3 is TGTGCCAGCAGCTCCATGAACACTGAAGCTTTCTTT. Translation gives CASSSMNTEAFF. The chain links TRBV7-9 to TRBJ1-1, with D hard to call. This CDR3 has 12 residues. V was clipped by 4 bases and J by 0 bases, with 3 bases between them. CDR1 SEHNR and CDR2 FQNEAQ come from the germline V gene (reference sequence).